The rows below give T cell receptor beta chains drawn from one sample of a study of blood T cell repertoires in COVID-19. The protocol was immunoSEQ multiplex PCR, while the TCRdb copy is restricted to in-frame clones and leaves out a portion. The profile shows tens of thousands of clones, around 77% of them singletons. What was sequenced was peripheral blood. These receptors all stem from a man between 65 and 85 years old with COVID-19, enrolled during active disease. CDR3s include the opening cysteine and the closing phenylalanine or tryptophan. The D gene is left open where the match is weak. A clone size is listed for some rows: how often the clone was seen (once, few, many), or a class if it is expanded.

D gene: TRBD2; J gene: TRBJ2-7; clone size: -; V gene: TRBV11-2; CDR3 DNA: TGTGCCAGCAGCAATAGCGGGAGCTTCTACGAGCAGTACTTC; CDR3 protein: CASSNSGSFYEQYF
D gene: -; J gene: TRBJ1-5; clone size: -; V gene: TRBV18; CDR3 DNA: TGTGCCAGCTCACGCGGGAATAGCAATCAGCCCCAGCATTTT; CDR3 protein: CASSRGNSNQPQHF
D gene: TRBD2; J gene: TRBJ2-7; clone size: -; V gene: TRBV5-1; CDR3 DNA: TGCGCCAGCAGCCTGGGACTAGCGGTATACGAGCAGTACTTC; CDR3 protein: CASSLGLAVYEQYF
D gene: -; J gene: TRBJ1-1; clone size: once; V gene: TRBV13; CDR3 DNA: TGTGCCAGCAGCTTAATCCGAGGACCTATTTTTCAGGGTGAAGCTTTCTTT; CDR3 protein: CASSLIRGPIFQGEAFF
D gene: -; J gene: TRBJ2-1; clone size: -; V gene: TRBV14; CDR3 DNA: TGTGCCAGCAGCCAATCGAGCGGATACTACAATGAGCAGTTCTTC; CDR3 protein: CASSQSSGYYNEQFF
D gene: -; J gene: TRBJ2-1; clone size: -; V gene: TRBV5-1; CDR3 DNA: TGCGCCAGCAGCTTGGTGGCGGGAAAGTACAATGAGCAGTTCTTC; CDR3 protein: CASSLVAGKYNEQFF
D gene: TRBD2; J gene: TRBJ2-3; clone size: -; V gene: TRBV7-8; CDR3 DNA: TGTGCCAGCAGCTCGAGGACTAGCGGGAGTCGGGATACGCAGTATTTT; CDR3 protein: CASSSRTSGSRDTQYF
D gene: TRBD1; J gene: TRBJ1-1; clone size: -; V gene: TRBV30; CDR3 DNA: TGTGCCTGGAGCGGACAGGCGAACACTGAAGCTTTCTTT; CDR3 protein: CAWSGQANTEAFF
D gene: -; J gene: TRBJ2-1; clone size: -; V gene: TRBV28; CDR3 DNA: TGTGCCACGAAAGGTCCAGGGCGGTTCTTC; CDR3 protein: CATKGPGRFF
D gene: TRBD1; J gene: TRBJ2-7; clone size: once; V gene: TRBV7-6; CDR3 DNA: TGTGCCAGCAGCTTAGGAGACAGGGGGTCCTACGAGCAGTACTTC; CDR3 protein: CASSLGDRGSYEQYF
D gene: TRBD2; J gene: TRBJ2-1; clone size: -; V gene: TRBV19; CDR3 DNA: TGTGCCAGTAAAAAACTACTAGCGGTAGGCAATGAGCAGTTCTTC; CDR3 protein: CASKKLLAVGNEQFF
D gene: TRBD2; J gene: TRBJ2-1; clone size: -; V gene: TRBV7-3; CDR3 DNA: TGTGCCAGCAGCATACCCCCCAGGGGACTAGCTGACAATGAGCAGTTCTTC; CDR3 protein: CASSIPPRGLADNEQFF
D gene: TRBD1; J gene: TRBJ1-1; clone size: -; V gene: TRBV6-4; CDR3 DNA: TGTGCCAGCATTATACTGACCGACAGGGCGGACACTGAAGCTTTCTTT; CDR3 protein: CASIILTDRADTEAFF
D gene: TRBD1; J gene: TRBJ2-3; clone size: -; V gene: TRBV7-6; CDR3 DNA: TGTGCCAGCATGCGAGGGACAGGGGTTGCGGGGGATACGCAGTATTTT; CDR3 protein: CASMRGTGVAGDTQYF
D gene: TRBD2; J gene: TRBJ2-7; clone size: -; V gene: TRBV5-1; CDR3 DNA: TGCGCCAGCAGCTTGGGGCTAGCGGGGACCTACGAGCAGTACTTC; CDR3 protein: CASSLGLAGTYEQYF
D gene: -; J gene: TRBJ1-5; clone size: -; V gene: TRBV6-5; CDR3 DNA: TGTGCCAGCACCCCAGCGGGCCATCAGCCCCAGCATTTT; CDR3 protein: CASTPAGHQPQHF
D gene: -; J gene: TRBJ1-5; clone size: -; V gene: TRBV24-1; CDR3 DNA: TGTGCCACCAGCGACGGGAGTCGGGACCAGCCCCAGCATTTT; CDR3 protein: CATSDGSRDQPQHF
D gene: TRBD1; J gene: TRBJ2-7; clone size: -; V gene: TRBV5-4; CDR3 DNA: TGTGCCAGCAGCCTGGGCACAGGGGGCGAGAGAGGGGGGGAGCAGTACTTC; CDR3 protein: CASSLGTGGERGGEQYF
D gene: TRBD2; J gene: TRBJ2-7; clone size: -; V gene: TRBV2; CDR3 DNA: TGTGCCAGCAACCCAGTAGCGGGAGAGTCAGGCGAGCAGTACTTC; CDR3 protein: CASNPVAGESGEQYF
D gene: -; J gene: TRBJ2-3; clone size: -; V gene: TRBV2; CDR3 DNA: TGTGCCAGCAGTGACATAGACACAGATACGCAGTATTTT; CDR3 protein: CASSDIDTDTQYF
D gene: TRBD1; J gene: TRBJ1-2; clone size: -; V gene: TRBV28; CDR3 DNA: TGTGCCAGCAGTAATCCATCAGGGGGCGCGGGGGGCTACACCTTC; CDR3 protein: CASSNPSGGAGGYTF
D gene: TRBD1; J gene: TRBJ1-5; clone size: -; V gene: TRBV5-5; CDR3 DNA: TGTGCCAGCAGCCCCGGGACAGGGTACAATCAGCCCCAGCATTTT; CDR3 protein: CASSPGTGYNQPQHF
D gene: -; J gene: TRBJ1-1; clone size: -; V gene: TRBV30; CDR3 DNA: TGTGCCTGGAACCCCCAGGGCATGAACACTGAAGCTTTCTTT; CDR3 protein: CAWNPQGMNTEAFF
D gene: TRBD1; J gene: TRBJ1-2; clone size: -; V gene: TRBV6-6; CDR3 DNA: TGTGCCAGCAGACCACGGGACAGAATGAGGGGCTACACCTTC; CDR3 protein: CASRPRDRMRGYTF
D gene: TRBD1; J gene: TRBJ1-1; clone size: -; V gene: TRBV7-9; CDR3 DNA: TGTGCCAGCAGCGTCGACGAATGGGACAGAAGCACTGAAGCTTTCTTT; CDR3 protein: CASSVDEWDRSTEAFF